Below are 22 T cell receptor beta chains sequenced from a single sample in a study of T cells after yellow fever vaccination (dated by TCRdb to between 2018 and 2021). This specimen's treatment or condition label, interpreted: live attenuated yellow fever vaccine strain. Libraries were constructed by 5' RACE. Sequenced using an Illumina HiSeq 2500. The raw public data were reprocessed by TCRdb itself: fastp quality trimming at Q25, MiXCR clonotype calling, in-frame beta chains only. Every distinct CDR3 protein forms one entry, paired with its most common genes and DNA. The sample table holds roughly 110,000 distinct CDR3 sequences, of which roughly 8.4% were seen once. About 25% of the sample is in the top ten clones. This material consisted of CD8+ T cells sorted from PBMCs, taken 45 days after the yellow fever booster vaccination. All receptors come from a man aged 30-40 years who received the YFV17D yellow fever vaccine.

This clonotype was recorded at least ten times. Written as DNA, the CDR3 is TGCAGTGCTAGATCCTGGGCAGGGGAGGAGGATGGCTACACCTTC. Its protein is CSARSWAGEEDGYTF. The chain links TRBV20-1 to TRBJ1-2; D possibly corresponds to TRBD1 (6 bases). Trimming stripped 2 bases from V and 6 bases from J, with 19 bases between. The germline CDR1 and CDR2 sequences are DFQATT and SNEGSKA (reference sequence). The CDR3 length is 15 residues.

This clonotype was seen many times. This chain connects TRBV7-9 to TRBJ2-1; D assignment may be TRBD1 or TRBD2 (5 bases each). The CDR3 totals 14 residues. Germline V lookup: CDR1 SEHNR, CDR2 FQNEAQ (reference sequence). V was pared by 3 bases and J by 8 bases, with 14 bases between. The DNA of the CDR3 is TGTGCCAGCAGCTTCGGGGCAAAGGGCCATGAGCAGTTCTTC. Encoded protein: CASSFGAKGHEQFF.

The chain has TRBV12-2 and TRBJ1-2; TRBD1, the table's D call, was not compared with the DNA. TRBV12-2 is a pseudogene segment. This CDR3 has 16 amino acids. CDR3 coding DNA: TGTGCAAGTCGCTTAGCGAAGGACAGGGAAGGTTACGGCTACACCTTC. This gives the protein CASRLAKDREGYGYTF.

V and J are TRBV10-2 and TRBJ2-1; 7 bases align to TRBD2. The CDR3 runs 16 residues. V lost 4 bases and J lost 4; bases outside the gene matches: 10. From germline, CDR1 is WSHSY and CDR2 SAAADI. CDR3 sequence: CASSVLREGLYNEQFF. The CDR3 DNA follows: TGCGCCAGCAGTGTATTGAGGGAGGGCCTATACAATGAGCAGTTCTTC.

This clonotype has at least ten counts. The rearrangement uses TRBV19 and TRBJ2-7, with TRBD2 matching over 11 bases. Germline V gene sequence: CDR1 LNHDA, CDR2 SQIVND (reference sequence). J gave up 6 bases and V 4 bases, and 11 bases lay outside the gene matches. CDR3 length equals 16 residues. CDR3 amino acids: CASSTPLTSGSVEQYF. CDR3 DNA sequence: TGTGCCAGTAGTACGCCTCTAACTAGCGGGAGCGTCGAGCAGTACTTC.

This clonotype was counted at least ten times. V is TRBV20-1 and J is TRBJ1-1; possibly TRBD1 for D (5 bases). This CDR3 is 13 amino acids long. Germline CDR1 and CDR2: DFQATT and SNEGSKA (reference sequence). Trimming shortened V by 0 bases and J by 5 bases, and 10 bases separated the two germline ends. CDR3 sequence: CSARDLGGTEAFF. The CDR3 region has the DNA TGCAGTGCTAGAGATTTGGGGGGGACTGAAGCTTTCTTT.

This clonotype was seen many times. The V gene is TRBV4-3, the J gene TRBJ2-2; the D is unclear. The germline V gene encodes CDR1 LGHNA and CDR2 YSLEER. The CDR3 sequence is 14 residues long. V was trimmed by 0 bases and J by 7 bases, leaving 9 bases between them. CDR3 DNA: TGCGCCAGCAGCCAAGACGTCCCATTCGGGGAGCTGTTTTTT. It is translated as CASSQDVPFGELFF.

This clonotype has at least ten counts. The chain carries TRBV5-5 and TRBJ1-4; D call uncertain. The V gene lost 0 bases and the J gene lost 6 bases, with 6 bases spanning the gap. Germline V CDR1 and CDR2: SGHKS, YYEKEE (reference sequence). This CDR3 region has 13 residues. The CDR3 is CASSLAGDEKLFF. CDR3 bases: TGTGCCAGCAGCTTGGCGGGCGATGAAAAACTGTTTTTT.

This clonotype has more than one count but fewer than ten. The chain uses TRBV5-5 and TRBJ1-5; no reliable D call. CDR3 size: 15 residues. V was shortened by 1 base and J by 0 bases, with 8 bases between the two germline ends. CDR1 and CDR2 from the germline V gene are SGHKS and YYEKEE (reference sequence). The CDR3 DNA reads as TGTGCCAGCAGCTTGTGGACGGATAGCAATCAGCCCCAGCATTTT. Translating it yields CASSLWTDSNQPQHF.

This clonotype has at least ten counts. The CDR3 loop reads CASSESLAGVSEQYF. The CDR3, as DNA: TGCGCCAGCAGTGAGTCGCTAGCGGGAGTGAGTGAGCAGTACTTC. V and J are TRBV10-2 and TRBJ2-7; 10 bases agree with TRBD2. V dropped 0 bases and J dropped 7; count of bases not matched to a gene: 6. Germline V lookup: CDR1 WSHSY, CDR2 SAAADI. The CDR3 has 15 amino acids.

The table lists this clonotype with many counts. The gene calls are TRBV7-2 and TRBJ2-7, with 8 bases lining up with TRBD2. Germline CDR1 SGHTA, CDR2 FQGNSA. The CDR3 runs to 21 residues. Trimming removed 5 bases from V and 2 bases from J; junction bases left unmatched: 26. The CDR3 nucleotides read TGTGCCAGCAGCGGGACTGGGGCTCCAGCGGGAGTCTATGGTAGTCCCTACGAGCAGTACTTC. It specifies CASSGTGAPAGVYGSPYEQYF.

This clonotype was recorded many times. The chain uses TRBV3-1 and TRBJ2-7; no clear D. The CDR3 loop spans 13 amino acids. Germline CDR1 and CDR2: LGHDT and YNNKEL (reference sequence). Trimming took off 4 bases at V and 2 bases at J, with 9 bases between the two ends. As DNA, the CDR3 is TGTGCCAGCAGCCCGACTCTGGCCTACGAGCAGTACTTC. This translates into CASSPTLAYEQYF.

The table lists this clonotype with many counts. CDR3 residues: CASSSGTSFYEQYF. The CDR3 nucleotides read TGTGCCAGCAGCAGCGGGACTAGTTTTTACGAGCAGTACTTC. The chain employs TRBV6-1 and TRBJ2-7; 8 bases fit TRBD2. Trimming at V came to 6 bases and at J to 4 bases, leaving 8 bases not matched to a gene. The CDR3 totals 14 residues. Germline CDR1 reads MNHNS; CDR2 reads SASEGT.

This clonotype has just a few counts. The chain carries TRBV2 and TRBJ2-5; D is uncertain. Trimming removed 3 bases from V and 5 bases from J, with 16 bases in between. This CDR3 has 15 amino acids. Germline V gene sequence: CDR1 SNHLY, CDR2 FYNNEI. In nucleotides, the CDR3 is TGTGCCAGCAGTGACCGGGTTCGCGCCTTGGAGACCCAGTACTTC. Protein sequence: CASSDRVRALETQYF.

V is TRBV3-1 and J is TRBJ2-5, with 8 bases aligning to TRBD2. Germline assignment: CDR1 LGHDT and CDR2 YNNKEL (reference sequence). With 4 bases clipped from V and 3 bases from J, the junction kept 4 bases outside the gene matches. The CDR3 is 14 residues long. The CDR3 loop is CASSPLAEEETQYF. The DNA of the CDR3 is TGTGCCAGCAGCCCACTAGCGGAAGAAGAGACCCAGTACTTC.

A remark on this clonotype: A clone one base away is much larger, so this may be a read error. CDR3 residues: CASSSWARASGRHEQFF. The CDR3 bases are TGTGCCAGCAGCTCCTGGGCCCGGGCTAGCGGGAGGCATGAGCAGTTCTTC. This chain links TRBV7-9 with TRBJ2-1; TRBD2 agrees at 11 bases. The V and J ends lost 4 bases and 8 bases, in that order; junction bases with no gene match: 13. Germline V lookup: CDR1 SEHNR, CDR2 FQNEAQ (reference sequence). The CDR3 is 17 residues long. The entire variable domain, with the rest obtained from reference TRBV7-9 and TRBJ2-1, is as follows: DTGVSQNPRHKITKRGQNVTFRCDPISEHNRLYWYRQTLGQGPEFLTYFQNEAQLEKSRLLSDRFSAERPKGSFSTLEIQRTEQGDSAMYLCASSSWARASGRHEQFFGPGTRLTVL.

This clonotype came up once. Since a much larger clone is just one base distant, this may be a read error. This CDR3 is CARSLISGTSTDTQYF. CDR3 in DNA: TGTGCCCGCAGCCTCATTAGCGGGACTAGCACAGATACGCAGTATTTT. The chain employs TRBV28 and TRBJ2-3, with 8 bases lining up with TRBD2. There are 16 residues in the CDR3. Germline CDR1 is MDHEN and CDR2 is SYDVKM.

Notes on this clonotype: The junction differs from germline at one of its ends, possibly a read error. This chain joins TRBV28 and TRBJ2-7, with 7 positions matching TRBD2. CDR1 is MDHEN and CDR2 is SYDVKM in the germline V gene. The CDR3 runs to 11 residues. CDR3 residues: CTSSVGGEQYF. DNA of the CDR3: TGTACCAGCAGTGTCGGGGGGGAGCAGTACTTC.

There are many counts of this clonotype. V usage is TRBV18 and J usage is TRBJ1-2; D remains unclear. This CDR3 is built from 12 residues. Germline V gene lookup returns CDR1 KGHSH and CDR2 LQKENI. Trimming shortened V by 3 bases and J by 1 base, and 3 bases separated the two germline ends. The CDR3, as DNA: TGTGCCAGCTCACCTGATAACTATGGCTACACCTTC. This translates into CASSPDNYGYTF.

Remarks on this clonotype: A single base separates this from a much larger clone, so it may be a read error. This chain uses TRBV20-1 with TRBJ2-1, with a possible D match to TRBD2 (5 bases). The V end lost 5 bases, the J end lost 8 bases, and 16 bases lay between the germline ends. CDR1 is DFQATT and CDR2 is SNEGSKA in the germline V gene (reference sequence). The CDR3 is 13 residues long. The DNA of the CDR3 is TGCAGTGCTGAGAGAGGGCTGAACGATGAGCAGTTCTTC. Protein sequence: CSAERGLNDEQFF.

This chain connects TRBV28 to TRBJ2-7, with D possibly matching TRBD1 (6 bases). Germline CDR1 MDHEN, CDR2 SYDVKM. Trimming removed 7 bases from V and 3 bases from J, with 16 bases in between. The CDR3 is 14 amino acids. In DNA form, the CDR3 reads TGTGCCAGCACCATAACAGGGACGGACTACGAGCAGTACTTC. It encodes CASTITGTDYEQYF. The full variable domain, with the rest looked up from reference TRBV28 and TRBJ2-7, is DVKVTQSSRYLVKRTGEKVFLECVQDMDHENMFWYRQDPGLGLRLIYFSYDVKMKEKGDIPEGYSVSREKKERFSLILESASTNQTSMYLCASTITGTDYEQYFGPGTRLTVT.

This clonotype was seen more than once but under ten times. This rearrangement joins TRBV28 to TRBJ2-1; D not certain. Germline CDR1 is MDHEN and CDR2 is SYDVKM. V lost 1 base and J 1 base, leaving 8 bases between the germline ends. CDR3 length equals 15 residues. The CDR3, as DNA: TGTGCCAGCAGTTTATTTCGTATGTCCTACAATGAGCAGTTCTTC. Protein sequence: CASSLFRMSYNEQFF.